Listed below are T cell receptor beta chains from one sample, sequenced in a study of T cell responses to AZD1222 COVID-19 vaccine. Assay used: immunoSEQ multiplex PCR; TCRdb lists only in-frame clones, some missing. The table has about 130,000 clones, 75% to 90% seen once. The material sequenced was peripheral blood, taken on day 0 of AZD1222 vaccination. These receptor sequences come from an adult in good health. Both conserved end residues are part of each CDR3. D genes are given only for firm matches. Only part of the rows carry a size: once, few, many, or a class if the clone is expanded.

D gene: TRBD2; J gene: TRBJ2-7; clone size: -; V gene: TRBV30; CDR3 DNA: TGTGCCTGGAGTGTACTAAGCGGGGGTCTCGAGCAGTACTTC; CDR3 protein: CAWSVLSGGLEQYF
D gene: -; J gene: TRBJ2-4; clone size: few; V gene: TRBV19; CDR3 DNA: TGTGCCATCTCACCCGGGAGGGACAGAAAAAACATTCAGTACTTC; CDR3 protein: CAISPGRDRKNIQYF
D gene: TRBD1; J gene: TRBJ2-2; clone size: -; V gene: TRBV6-5; CDR3 DNA: TGTGCCAGCAGTTACTCAGGGGGCTGGACCGGGGAGCTGTTTTTT; CDR3 protein: CASSYSGGWTGELFF
D gene: TRBD2; J gene: TRBJ2-5; clone size: -; V gene: TRBV5-4; CDR3 DNA: TGTGCCAGCAGCCTTCCGGGACTAGGGGGGGAGACCCAGTACTTC; CDR3 protein: CASSLPGLGGETQYF
D gene: TRBD1; J gene: TRBJ1-2; clone size: -; V gene: TRBV27; CDR3 DNA: TGTGCCAGCAGTTTAACGTGGGGTCAGGGGGGCTATGGCTACACCTTC; CDR3 protein: CASSLTWGQGGYGYTF
D gene: -; J gene: TRBJ2-3; clone size: -; V gene: TRBV9; CDR3 DNA: TGTGCCAGCAGCGTAGTAGCCAGCGAAGATACGCAGTATTTT; CDR3 protein: CASSVVASEDTQYF
D gene: -; J gene: TRBJ1-2; clone size: -; V gene: TRBV28; CDR3 DNA: TGTGCCAGCACCTGGGGGGGGCGAGTTTCCTATGGCTACACCTTC; CDR3 protein: CASTWGGRVSYGYTF
D gene: -; J gene: TRBJ1-6; clone size: -; V gene: TRBV19; CDR3 DNA: TGTGCCAGTAGTAGTGGGCCACCTTCACCCCTCCACTTT; CDR3 protein: CASSSGPPSPLHF
D gene: -; J gene: TRBJ1-2; clone size: -; V gene: TRBV30; CDR3 DNA: TGTGCCTGGACGAGCGGGGGTGGCTACACCTTC; CDR3 protein: CAWTSGGGYTF
D gene: -; J gene: TRBJ1-2; clone size: -; V gene: TRBV30; CDR3 DNA: TGTGCCTGGACCCGGGGCCCCGCGACCCATGGCTACACCTTC; CDR3 protein: CAWTRGPATHGYTF
D gene: TRBD2; J gene: TRBJ2-1; clone size: -; V gene: TRBV13; CDR3 DNA: TGTGCCAGCAGCTCCGCCGGGACTACTACAATGTTTGAGCAGTTCTTC; CDR3 protein: CASSSAGTTTMFEQFF
D gene: -; J gene: TRBJ1-3; clone size: -; V gene: TRBV7-5; CDR3 DNA: TGTGTCAGAAGCTTACGGGGTACTGGGGGAAACACCATATATTTT; CDR3 protein: CVRSLRGTGGNTIYF
D gene: -; J gene: TRBJ1-1; clone size: once; V gene: TRBV28; CDR3 DNA: TGTGCCAGCATCGGACACATGAACACTGAAGCTTTCTTT; CDR3 protein: CASIGHMNTEAFF
D gene: -; J gene: TRBJ1-5; clone size: -; V gene: TRBV7-2; CDR3 DNA: TGTGCCAGCAGCTCACAGGGTCCTAGCAATCAGCCCCAGCATTTT; CDR3 protein: CASSSQGPSNQPQHF
D gene: TRBD2; J gene: TRBJ2-5; clone size: -; V gene: TRBV5-1; CDR3 DNA: TGCGCCAGCAGCTTGGCTTCTAGCGGGGATTCACAAGAGACCCAGTACTTC; CDR3 protein: CASSLASSGDSQETQYF
D gene: -; J gene: TRBJ1-5; clone size: -; V gene: TRBV12-3/TRBV12-4; CDR3 DNA: TGTGCCAGCAGGGGGGGGGTTAGTCAGCCCCAGCATTTT; CDR3 protein: CASRGGVSQPQHF
D gene: TRBD1; J gene: TRBJ2-7; clone size: -; V gene: TRBV18; CDR3 DNA: TGTGCCAGCGCTTCCGACAGGGAAGGATACGAGCAGTACTTC; CDR3 protein: CASASDREGYEQYF
D gene: -; J gene: TRBJ1-2; clone size: few; V gene: TRBV2; CDR3 DNA: TGTGCCAGCAGTGGGACAGTCTATGGCTACACCTTC; CDR3 protein: CASSGTVYGYTF
D gene: -; J gene: TRBJ1-2; clone size: once; V gene: TRBV27; CDR3 DNA: TGTGCCAGCAGTTCGGCGGGGGAGGATGGCTACACCTTC; CDR3 protein: CASSSAGEDGYTF
D gene: -; J gene: TRBJ1-5; clone size: -; V gene: TRBV30; CDR3 DNA: TGTGCCTGGAGTGTACTGGAGGGGCAGCCCCAGCATTTT; CDR3 protein: CAWSVLEGQPQHF
D gene: -; J gene: TRBJ1-2; clone size: -; V gene: TRBV9; CDR3 DNA: TGTGCCAGCAGCGTAGAGGGGTGGGCGGACTATGGCTACACCTTC; CDR3 protein: CASSVEGWADYGYTF
D gene: -; J gene: TRBJ2-1; clone size: -; V gene: TRBV6-5; CDR3 DNA: TGTGCCAGCAAATTGTCCCTGGAGAATGAGCAGTTCTTC; CDR3 protein: CASKLSLENEQFF
D gene: -; J gene: TRBJ2-7; clone size: -; V gene: TRBV5-6; CDR3 DNA: TGTGCCAGCAGCCCGGGGGGCGGGGTCCACGAGCAGTACTTC; CDR3 protein: CASSPGGGVHEQYF
D gene: TRBD1; J gene: TRBJ1-1; clone size: few; V gene: TRBV28; CDR3 DNA: TGTGCCAGCAGTTTCCTGGGACAGGAAGCTTTCTTT; CDR3 protein: CASSFLGQEAFF
D gene: -; J gene: TRBJ2-7; clone size: few; V gene: TRBV28; CDR3 DNA: TGTGCCAGCACCAAAGGGGGGCCGGATTACGAGCAGTACTTC; CDR3 protein: CASTKGGPDYEQYF
D gene: TRBD2; J gene: TRBJ2-1; clone size: -; V gene: TRBV19; CDR3 DNA: TGTGCCAGTAGTATAGGACTAGCGGGGGCCCTCAATGAGCAGTTCTTC; CDR3 protein: CASSIGLAGALNEQFF
D gene: TRBD1; J gene: TRBJ1-5; clone size: once; V gene: TRBV5-5; CDR3 DNA: TGTGCCAGCAGCCTAAAAGGCGGACAGGGACCTAATAGCAATCAGCCCCAGCATTTT; CDR3 protein: CASSLKGGQGPNSNQPQHF
D gene: -; J gene: TRBJ2-1; clone size: -; V gene: TRBV7-2; CDR3 DNA: TGTGCCAGCAGCTTAGGGCGGGGCACATACAATGAGCAGTTCTTC; CDR3 protein: CASSLGRGTYNEQFF
D gene: -; J gene: TRBJ1-2; clone size: -; V gene: TRBV30; CDR3 DNA: TGTGCCTGGAGGGCTGCAGGGAGCTATGGCTACACCTTC; CDR3 protein: CAWRAAGSYGYTF
D gene: TRBD1; J gene: TRBJ1-4; clone size: few; V gene: TRBV14; CDR3 DNA: TGTGCCAGCAGCCAATGGGACAGGGGAAGTGAAAAACTGTTTTTT; CDR3 protein: CASSQWDRGSEKLFF
D gene: TRBD1; J gene: TRBJ2-1; clone size: -; V gene: TRBV28; CDR3 DNA: TGTGCCAGCACCACGGGACAGGGGCTCAATGAGCAGTTCTTC; CDR3 protein: CASTTGQGLNEQFF
D gene: -; J gene: TRBJ2-3; clone size: -; V gene: TRBV24-1; CDR3 DNA: TGTGCCACCAGTGATGGGACGCGGTTGAGCGGCACAGATACGCAGTATTTT; CDR3 protein: CATSDGTRLSGTDTQYF
D gene: TRBD2; J gene: TRBJ2-3; clone size: -; V gene: TRBV5-1; CDR3 DNA: TGCGCCAGCAGCCAGGGAGGGACAGATACGCAGTATTTT; CDR3 protein: CASSQGGTDTQYF
D gene: -; J gene: TRBJ1-4; clone size: -; V gene: TRBV9; CDR3 DNA: TGTGCCAGCAGCCCTCGGGGAAGTGGTGAAAAACTGTTTTTT; CDR3 protein: CASSPRGSGEKLFF
D gene: -; J gene: TRBJ1-1; clone size: few; V gene: TRBV2; CDR3 DNA: TGTGCCACCAGTTTAAGGGAGATGGGGAACACTGAAGCTTTCTTT; CDR3 protein: CATSLREMGNTEAFF
D gene: -; J gene: TRBJ1-6; clone size: few; V gene: TRBV19; CDR3 DNA: TGTGCCAGTAGTATCGCCCTGGACCGGAATTCACCCCTCCACTTT; CDR3 protein: CASSIALDRNSPLHF
D gene: -; J gene: TRBJ2-7; clone size: -; V gene: TRBV30; CDR3 DNA: TGTGCCTGGGCCTACGGCCAGTACGAGCAGTACTTC; CDR3 protein: CAWAYGQYEQYF
D gene: -; J gene: TRBJ1-5; clone size: many; V gene: TRBV19; CDR3 DNA: TGTGCCAGTAGTAAACAGGCGGGGAGGCCCCAGCATTTT; CDR3 protein: CASSKQAGRPQHF
D gene: TRBD2; J gene: TRBJ2-7; clone size: -; V gene: TRBV5-6; CDR3 DNA: TGTGCCAGCAGCTCGTGGGGGGGTACCTACGAGCAGTACTTC; CDR3 protein: CASSSWGGTYEQYF
D gene: -; J gene: TRBJ2-7; clone size: -; V gene: TRBV18; CDR3 DNA: TGTGCCAGCTCACCGCTGGACGGCTCCTACGAGCAGTACTTC; CDR3 protein: CASSPLDGSYEQYF
D gene: -; J gene: TRBJ2-7; clone size: -; V gene: TRBV18; CDR3 DNA: TGTGCCAGCTCACCGTTCGGGAACGAGCAGTACTTC; CDR3 protein: CASSPFGNEQYF
D gene: TRBD1; J gene: TRBJ2-2; clone size: few; V gene: TRBV2; CDR3 DNA: TGTGCCAGCACTCTACAGGGGTCCGGGGAGCTGTTTTTT; CDR3 protein: CASTLQGSGELFF
D gene: -; J gene: TRBJ1-5; clone size: -; V gene: TRBV30; CDR3 DNA: TGTGCCTGGAGTCGACAGATGGGCAATCAGCCCCAGCATTTT; CDR3 protein: CAWSRQMGNQPQHF
D gene: TRBD1; J gene: TRBJ1-1; clone size: -; V gene: TRBV7-3; CDR3 DNA: TGTGCCAGCAGCTTAACGGGTGGGACAGGGGGCACTGAAGCTTTCTTT; CDR3 protein: CASSLTGGTGGTEAFF
D gene: -; J gene: TRBJ1-3; clone size: -; V gene: TRBV28; CDR3 DNA: TGTGCCAGCAGTTTCTGGGGTACAAGAAACACCATATATTTT; CDR3 protein: CASSFWGTRNTIYF
D gene: -; J gene: TRBJ2-2; clone size: -; V gene: TRBV3-1/TRBV3-2; CDR3 DNA: TGTGCCAGCAGCCCCCGCAGGGGGGAGCTGTTTTTT; CDR3 protein: CASSPRRGELFF
D gene: -; J gene: TRBJ2-3; clone size: -; V gene: TRBV7-8; CDR3 DNA: TGTGCCAGCCGCATAAGGGGCACGACAGATACGCAGTATTTT; CDR3 protein: CASRIRGTTDTQYF
D gene: TRBD1; J gene: TRBJ2-5; clone size: -; V gene: TRBV19; CDR3 DNA: TGTGCCAGTAGTACACAGGGGGCCGAGACCCAGTACTTC; CDR3 protein: CASSTQGAETQYF
D gene: TRBD1; J gene: TRBJ2-1; clone size: -; V gene: TRBV6-5; CDR3 DNA: TGTGCCAGCAGATTGACAGGGCTTACCTACAATGAGCAGTTCTTC; CDR3 protein: CASRLTGLTYNEQFF
D gene: -; J gene: TRBJ1-5; clone size: few; V gene: TRBV12-3/TRBV12-4; CDR3 DNA: TGTGCCAGCAGTCGGGATGGCGATCAGCCCCAGCATTTT; CDR3 protein: CASSRDGDQPQHF
D gene: -; J gene: TRBJ1-1; clone size: -; V gene: TRBV30; CDR3 DNA: TGTGCCTGGAGTTTTCTTTCCGGGGCTGAAGCTTTCTTT; CDR3 protein: CAWSFLSGAEAFF
D gene: -; J gene: TRBJ2-6; clone size: -; V gene: TRBV4-2; CDR3 DNA: TGTGCCAGCAGCCAAGACCCGGACAGGGCCAACGTCCTGACTTTC; CDR3 protein: CASSQDPDRANVLTF
D gene: -; J gene: TRBJ2-7; clone size: -; V gene: TRBV3-1/TRBV3-2; CDR3 DNA: TGTGCCAGCAGCCATGTTTCCTACGAGCAGTACTTC; CDR3 protein: CASSHVSYEQYF
D gene: TRBD2; J gene: TRBJ2-1; clone size: -; V gene: TRBV4-1; CDR3 DNA: TGCGCCAGCAGCCCGGGGGGTGAGCAGTTCTTC; CDR3 protein: CASSPGGEQFF
D gene: -; J gene: TRBJ1-5; clone size: -; V gene: TRBV19; CDR3 DNA: TGTGCCAGTAGTATAGCGGGCAGCTATAGCAATCAGCCCCAGCATTTT; CDR3 protein: CASSIAGSYSNQPQHF
D gene: TRBD1; J gene: TRBJ2-5; clone size: -; V gene: TRBV19; CDR3 DNA: TGTGCCAGTAGTCTCGACAGGGGGCAAGAGACCCAGTACTTC; CDR3 protein: CASSLDRGQETQYF
D gene: -; J gene: TRBJ1-6; clone size: once; V gene: TRBV9; CDR3 DNA: TGTGCCAGCAGCGTGGGGGGGGCAGGGTCACCCCTCCACTTT; CDR3 protein: CASSVGGAGSPLHF
D gene: -; J gene: TRBJ2-7; clone size: few; V gene: TRBV18; CDR3 DNA: TGTGCCAGCTCACCACCGGCAAACAGAGGACCTAGGGAGCAGTACTTC; CDR3 protein: CASSPPANRGPREQYF
D gene: -; J gene: TRBJ1-1; clone size: -; V gene: TRBV6-1; CDR3 DNA: TGTGCCAGCAGTGAATGGTTGCTGTATGTGGGAGCTTTCTTT; CDR3 protein: CASSEWLLYVGAFF
D gene: TRBD1; J gene: TRBJ2-3; clone size: -; V gene: TRBV30; CDR3 DNA: TGTGCCTGGAGTCGGACAGGGGGAAGCACAGATACGCAGTATTTT; CDR3 protein: CAWSRTGGSTDTQYF